Listed here are 14 T cell receptor beta chains from one sample, sequenced in a study of blood T cell repertoires in COVID-19. The repertoire was sequenced with immunoSEQ multiplex PCR; TCRdb's copy has only in-frame clones and lacks some. The profile shows almost 65,000 clones, approximately 85% of them singletons. The sample taken for sequencing was peripheral blood. These receptors were obtained from a woman between 55 and 75 years old with COVID-19, enrolled during active disease.

This clone occurred a few times. This chain connects TRBV15 to TRBJ2-2, with TRBD1 matching 8 bases. The J segment lost 7 bases and the V segment lost 5 bases, leaving 9 bases of the junction unmatched. Germline assignment: CDR1 LNHNV and CDR2 YYDKDF (reference sequence). The CDR3 has 15 amino acids. The CDR3 is CATSYSGGSGGELFF. CDR3 coding DNA: TGTGCCACCAGCTACTCAGGGGGCTCAGGCGGGGAGCTGTTTTTT.

This clone showed up just once. The CDR3 spells CASSFSAEAFF. In nucleotides, the CDR3 is TGTGCCAGCAGCTTTAGCGCTGAAGCTTTCTTT. V usage is TRBV7-9 and J usage is TRBJ1-1; no clear D gene. Germline CDR1 is SEHNR and CDR2 is FQNEAQ (reference sequence). Trimming pared 3 bases from V and 6 bases from J, leaving 5 bases between. The CDR3 spans 11 residues.

The J gene is TRBJ1-2, the V gene TRBV24-1; 8 nucleotides agree with TRBD1. CDR3 length equals 16 residues. The ends lost 3 bases at V and 8 bases at J; junction bases unmatched: 13. The germline V gene encodes CDR1 KGHDR and CDR2 SFDVKD. The CDR3 nucleotides are TGTGCCACCAGTGATAATGGACAGGGCTTTCCTTGGGGCTACACCTTC. The encoded protein is CATSDNGQGFPWGYTF.

The chain joins TRBV7-2 to TRBJ2-5; no clear D gene. Germline V CDR1 and CDR2: SGHTA, FQGNSA. The length of the CDR3 is 14 residues. V gave up 1 base and J gave up 2 bases, with 8 bases separating them. CDR3: CASSLDSRQETQYF. For the CDR3, the DNA is TGTGCCAGCAGCTTAGATAGCCGGCAAGAGACCCAGTACTTC.

This clone was seen more than once but under ten times. The rearrangement links TRBV15 to TRBJ1-2; 9 nucleotides line up with TRBD1. This CDR3 comprises 14 residues. Germline-derived CDR1 and CDR2 are LNHNV and YYDKDF (reference sequence). The ends lost 0 bases at V and 8 bases at J; junction bases unmatched: 4. The CDR3 here is CATSREGQGYGYTF. The CDR3, as DNA: TGTGCCACCAGCAGAGAAGGACAGGGGTACGGCTACACCTTC.

This chain joins TRBV18 and TRBJ1-3; D is unclear. From germline, CDR1 is KGHSH and CDR2 LQKENI. Trimming stripped 3 bases from V and 2 bases from J, with 11 bases between. CDR3 length: 15 amino acids. CDR3 residues: CASSPPGEAGNTIYF. DNA of the CDR3: TGTGCCAGCTCACCCCCCGGGGAAGCTGGAAACACCATATATTTT.

V is TRBV28 and J is TRBJ2-7; D gene unclear. CDR3 length equals 14 residues. Trimming removed 6 bases at V and 0 bases at J, with 12 bases between. Germline V gene sequence: CDR1 MDHEN, CDR2 SYDVKM. Here the CDR3 DNA reads TGTGCCAGCAGCCCCCTCCACAGCTCCTACGAGCAGTACTTC. This codes for CASSPLHSSYEQYF.

V gene TRBV19 combines with J gene TRBJ1-2; TRBD1 matches 10 bases. Germline values: CDR1 LNHDA, CDR2 SQIVND (reference sequence). This CDR3 is built from 17 residues. J gave up 3 bases and V 1 base, and 8 bases lay outside the gene matches. The CDR3 coding sequence is TGTGCCAGTAGTATAGCCCCGGGACAGGGGAATTACTATGGCTACACCTTC. Translation: CASSIAPGQGNYYGYTF.

The chain links TRBV2 to TRBJ1-2, with D unresolved. Trimming left V 1 base short and J 0 bases short, with 12 bases between. The CDR3 consists of 16 residues. Looked up from germline, CDR1 is SNHLY and CDR2 is FYNNEI. The DNA of the CDR3 is TGTGCCAGCAGTGAAGGGTTGGCAGACTCTAACTATGGCTACACCTTC. Its translation is CASSEGLADSNYGYTF. Variable domain in full (rest from reference TRBV2 and TRBJ1-2): EPEVTQTPSHQVTQMGQEVILRCVPISNHLYFYWYRQILGQKVEFLVSFYNNEISEKSEIFDDQFSVERPDGSNFTLKIRSTKLEDSAMYFCASSEGLADSNYGYTFGSGTRLTVV.

This clone has only one observation. The V and J genes are TRBV6-2 or TRBV6-3 and TRBJ2-1; a weak D match, TRBD2 (5 bases). Per the germline V gene, CDR1 is MNHEY and CDR2 is SVGEGT. Trimming stripped 2 bases from V and 10 bases from J, with 6 bases between. The CDR3 consists of 11 residues. CDR3 bases: TGTGCCAGCAGTTACGAGGGAGAGCAGTTCTTC. Its protein is CASSYEGEQFF.

This rearrangement joins TRBV27 to TRBJ1-6, with 7 bases identical to TRBD1. Germline CDR1 is MNHEY and CDR2 is SMNVEV (reference sequence). Trimming at V came to 5 bases and at J to 9 bases, leaving 4 bases not matched to a gene. There are 13 residues in the CDR3. The CDR3 sequence is CASSGRQGSPLHF. CDR3 DNA sequence: TGTGCCAGCAGTGGCAGACAGGGTTCACCCCTCCACTTT.

The rearrangement links TRBV10-3 to TRBJ2-2, with TRBD2 matching over 9 bases. The CDR3 is 14 residues long. Losses at the gene ends were 7 bases for V and 4 bases for J; bases not matched to a gene: 4. The germline gives CDR1 ENHRY, CDR2 SYGVKD. DNA for the CDR3: TGTGCCATCAAAGGGACTAGCAGCACCGGGGAGCTGTTTTTT. It encodes CAIKGTSSTGELFF.

This clone was recorded a few times. The chain carries TRBV4-2 and TRBJ2-3; 8 nucleotides match TRBD2. The CDR3 is 14 residues long. CDR1 is LGHNA and CDR2 is YNFKEQ in the germline V gene. With V trimmed by 4 bases and J by 5 bases, 5 bases remained unmatched. The CDR3 nucleotides read TGTGCCAGCAGCCCCGGGGGGGCCGGAGATACGCAGTATTTT. Its protein product is CASSPGGAGDTQYF.

J is TRBJ2-7 and V is TRBV11-3, with no clear D. Germline assignment: CDR1 SGHNT and CDR2 YENEEA. V shed 4 bases and J shed 2 bases, with 9 bases lying between them. The CDR3 has 13 residues. Here the CDR3 DNA reads TGTGCCAGCAGCTCTAGGAATACCTACGAGCAGTACTTC. This sequence encodes CASSSRNTYEQYF. The variable domain in full, completed from reference TRBV11-3 and TRBJ2-7, reads EAGVVQSPRYKIIEKKQPVAFWCNPISGHNTLYWYLQNLGQGPELLIRYENEEAVDDSQLPKDRFSAERLKGVDSTLKIQPAELGDSAVYLCASSSRNTYEQYFGPGTRLTVT.